One sample yielded the 3 T cell receptor beta chains listed below, sequenced in a study of regulatory T cells in long-lasting Graves disease. Time point denoted: newly diagnosed GD, antithyroid drugs for less than 3 months. The authors made the TCR library using RNA they extracted from PBMCs. Combining iRepertoire HTBI primers with Arm-PCR of CDR3 regions, the authors built TCR beta libraries. TCRdb recomputed calls from the multiplex PCR reads with MiXCR, one row per CDR3 protein. Of around 450,000 distinct CDR3 sequences in the sample, 15% are singletons; the top ten hold about 7.8%. The sample was also reused in another study, on T cells in Graves' hyperthyroidism and ophthalmopathy.

The sequencing used peripheral blood mononuclear cells (PBMCs), collected at new diagnosis, from a patient treated with antithyroid drugs. These receptor sequences come from a woman aged 40 to 49 with Graves disease.

This clonotype has a handful of counts. This rearrangement joins TRBV28 to TRBJ1-5; D not resolved. Germline CDR1 MDHEN, CDR2 SYDVKM. With 5 bases removed from V and 4 bases from J, the gap between germline ends came to 3 bases. This CDR3 is 11 amino acids long. CDR3 sequence: CASSGNQPQHF. Written as DNA, the CDR3 is TGTGCCAGCAGTGGTAATCAGCCCCAGCATTTT.

This clonotype was picked up a small number of times. This chain joins TRBV6-1 and TRBJ2-2, with D possibly matching TRBD1 (5 bases). The V end was cut by 3 bases, the J end by 4 bases, with 9 bases between. This CDR3 spans 14 amino acids. Germline values: CDR1 MNHNS, CDR2 SASEGT. The CDR3 spells CASSDQGVTGELFF. For the CDR3, the DNA is TGTGCCAGCAGTGATCAAGGGGTCACCGGGGAGCTGTTTTTT.

The chain joins TRBV20-1 to TRBJ2-1, with a possible D match to TRBD1 (5 bases). Germline V gene lookup returns CDR1 DFQATT and CDR2 SNEGSKA (reference sequence). CDR3 size: 13 residues. V was trimmed by 6 bases and J by 5 bases, leaving 14 bases between them. CDR3 sequence reads: CSAGPSRDNEQFF. CDR3 nucleotide sequence: TGCAGTGCGGGGCCTAGTAGGGACAATGAGCAGTTCTTC.